The 27 T cell receptor beta chains listed next were all sequenced from one sample in a study of T cells expressing NK-cell markers (TCRdb year 2020). Receptor libraries were prepared by 5' RACE. The instrument was an Illumina HiSeq 2000. Based on TCRdb reprocessing of the reads, there is one entry per CDR3 protein sequence, and DNA is missing. The table for this sample lists 500,000 to 600,000 distinct CDR3 sequences. Jointly, the top ten make up approximately 3.5% of the sample. The specimen was blood T cells: a sorted CD56 or NKG2C T cell subset, CD4+ or CD8+ T cells, or bulk PBMC T cells (not recorded which). The receptor source for this set is a man aged 18-30 years in good health. Donor details come from another sample of the same person, matched by shared clones.

The V gene is TRBV9, the J gene TRBJ2-2; no DNA is available, so the TRBD1 call from TCRdb remains unchecked. The CDR3 is 15 residues long. The germline CDR1 and CDR2 sequences are SGDLS and YYNGEE. CDR3 sequence: CASGTGGSNTGELFF.

The chain joins TRBV29-1 to TRBJ2-3; TCRdb picks TRBD1, but there is no DNA to check that call. The CDR3 has 15 amino acids. CDR1 is SQVTM and CDR2 is ANQGSEA in the germline V gene. CDR3 residues: CSDYRSSGIPDTQYF.

The J gene is TRBJ2-1, the V gene TRBV7-9; as DNA is missing, the TRBD2 call by TCRdb cannot be tested. There are 15 residues in the CDR3. The germline V gene has CDR1 SEHNR and CDR2 FQNEAQ (reference sequence). The chain's CDR3 is CASGLGSGIRDEQFF.

The chain recombines TRBV30 with TRBJ2-1. Germline V gene lookup returns CDR1 GTSNPN and CDR2 SVGIG (reference sequence). The CDR3 contains 11 residues. This CDR3 reads CAWSVIREQFF.

The V and J genes are TRBV7-8 and TRBJ2-5; TCRdb designates TRBD1, a call that cannot be tested without DNA. Germline V gene sequence: CDR1 SGHVS, CDR2 FQNEAQ. The CDR3 contains 17 residues. This CDR3 reads CASSKRGTGPIQETQYF.

The chain joins TRBV12-3 or TRBV12-4 to TRBJ2-5; absent DNA, TCRdb's TRBD1 call cannot be checked. The length of the CDR3 is 15 residues. This chain's CDR3 is CASSLGTGTQETQYF.

This chain links TRBV21-1 with TRBJ2-7. TRBV21-1 is a documented pseudogene. The CDR3 consists of 13 residues. The CDR3 loop reads CASSNMERTEQYF.

This sequence joins TRBV7-2 and TRBJ2-3; there is no DNA to check the TCRdb D call of TRBD1. The CDR3 length is 15 residues. The V gene's germline CDR1 is SGHTA and CDR2 FQGNSA. CDR3 in amino acids: CASSPPPAVMDTQYF.

The V gene is TRBV10-3, the J gene TRBJ2-5; TCRdb's D gene call, TRBD1, goes unchecked for lack of DNA. Germline V gene lookup returns CDR1 ENHRY and CDR2 SYGVKD. There are 16 residues in the CDR3. CDR3 sequence: CAISGVGQGAKETQYF.

The genes are TRBV6-5 and TRBJ2-3; the TCRdb D gene call, TRBD2, has no DNA to confirm it. The CDR3 is 16 amino acids. From germline, CDR1 is MNHEY and CDR2 SVGAGI. Here the CDR3 reads CASTLQDPREGDTQYF.

The chain links TRBV6-1 to TRBJ2-3; without DNA, the TCRdb call of TRBD1 cannot be checked. This CDR3 is built from 15 residues. CDR1 is MNHNS, CDR2 SASEGT, per germline. The CDR3 spells CASPDGTGWSDTQYF.

The chain employs TRBV5-1 and TRBJ1-4; TCRdb reports TRBD1, a call that lacks DNA to check it against. The germline CDR1 and CDR2 sequences are SGHRS and YFSETQ. The CDR3 is 15 amino acids. The CDR3 spells CASQVRQGPNEKLFF.

This sequence joins TRBV7-8 and TRBJ2-1; the D call of TRBD2 rests on TCRdb alone, since no DNA is present to check it. The CDR3 consists of 16 residues. Germline-derived CDR1 and CDR2 are SGHVS and FQNEAQ. The CDR3 is CASSIGTSRAYNEQFF. Looking up the rest from reference TRBV7-8 and TRBJ2-1 gives the full variable domain: GAGVSQSPRYKVAKRGQDVALRCDPISGHVSLFWYQQALGQGPEFLTYFQNEAQLDKSGLPSDRFFAERPEGSVSTLKIQRTQQEDSAVYLCASSIGTSRAYNEQFFGPGTRLTVL.

The chain is built from TRBV6-1 and TRBJ2-5. Germline V gene data show CDR1 as MNHNS and CDR2 as SASEGT. The CDR3 consists of 15 residues. The CDR3 spells CASRGDVRPQETQYF.

The chain couples TRBV7-9 to TRBJ2-2; TCRdb names TRBD1, which stays unverified in the absence of DNA. The length of the CDR3 is 16 residues. The germline V gene encodes CDR1 SEHNR and CDR2 FQNEAQ (reference sequence). The chain's CDR3 is CASSSNSQGSVGELFF.

The rearrangement uses TRBV5-1 and TRBJ2-3; TCRdb picks TRBD1, but there is no DNA to check that call. The CDR3 loop spans 12 amino acids. CDR1 is SGHRS, CDR2 YFSETQ, per germline. CDR3 loop: CASSEPGGTQYF. The full variable domain, with the rest looked up from reference TRBV5-1 and TRBJ2-3, is KAGVTQTPRYLIKTRGQQVTLSCSPISGHRSVSWYQQTPGQGLQFLFEYFSETQRNKGNFPGRFSGRQFSNSRSEMNVSTLELGDSALYLCASSEPGGTQYFGPGTRLTVL.

The chain joins TRBV7-9 to TRBJ1-5. This CDR3 comprises 15 residues. The germline V gene has CDR1 SEHNR and CDR2 FQNEAQ (reference sequence). The CDR3 spells CASSRDGGGDQPQHF.

The chain links TRBV18 to TRBJ1-2; TCRdb's assignment of TRBD1 cannot be checked, as there is no DNA. This CDR3 has 14 residues. Germline V gene lookup returns CDR1 KGHSH and CDR2 LQKENI. CDR3: CASSPMDRNYGYTF. Based on the CDR3 plus reference TRBV18 and TRBJ1-2, the full variable domain is NAGVMQNPRHLVRRRGQEARLRCSPMKGHSHVYWYRQLPEEGLKFMVYLQKENIIDESGMPKERFSAEFPKEGPSILRIQQVVRGDSAAYFCASSPMDRNYGYTFGSGTRLTVV.

The V call is TRBV6-2 or TRBV6-3, the J call TRBJ2-3; TCRdb's D call of TRBD1 is untestable without DNA. In germline, CDR1 is MNHEY, CDR2 SVGEGT. The CDR3 has 12 amino acids. The CDR3 loop reads CASTPGVDTQYF.

The chain recombines TRBV7-2 with TRBJ2-5; TCRdb's D call of TRBD2 is untestable without DNA. The CDR3 consists of 16 residues. Germline CDR1 is SGHTA and CDR2 is FQGNSA. This CDR3 reads CASSPSSGRKIETQYF. The complete variable domain, with remaining parts taken from reference TRBV7-2 and TRBJ2-5, reads GAGVSQSPSNKVTEKGKDVELRCDPISGHTALYWYRQSLGQGLEFLIYFQGNSAPDKSGLPSDRFSAERTGGSVSTLTIQRTQQEDSAVYLCASSPSSGRKIETQYFGPGTRLLVL.

The chain is built from TRBV12-3 or TRBV12-4 and TRBJ1-3. The CDR3 runs 16 residues. The chain's CDR3 is CASSLAPRVWGNTIYF.

The chain carries TRBV29-1 and TRBJ2-1; TCRdb indicates TRBD2, and absent DNA this call remains unverified. Germline V gene sequence: CDR1 SQVTM, CDR2 ANQGSEA. The CDR3 runs to 16 residues. The CDR3 reads CSVVLRAGVIYNEQFF.

The rearrangement joins TRBV5-1 to TRBJ2-2; with no DNA, the TCRdb D assignment of TRBD2 cannot be verified. The germline CDR1 and CDR2 sequences are SGHRS and YFSETQ. The CDR3 loop spans 15 amino acids. CDR3: CASSSLAGNTGELFF.

The chain links TRBV6-5 to TRBJ2-7; TCRdb's assignment of TRBD2 cannot be checked, as there is no DNA. Germline CDR1 and CDR2: MNHEY and SVGAGI. The CDR3 has 15 amino acids. The CDR3 is CASRPAGTDGYEQYF.

The chain joins TRBV5-1 to TRBJ2-5; TCRdb returns TRBD1, unconfirmable since there is no DNA. The CDR3 covers 16 residues. Germline V gene data show CDR1 as SGHRS and CDR2 as YFSETQ. Here the CDR3 reads CASYVGDTLYQETQYF.

This chain links TRBV29-1 with TRBJ1-2; absent DNA, TCRdb's TRBD1 call cannot be checked. The CDR3 has 12 amino acids. Germline V gene sequence: CDR1 SQVTM, CDR2 ANQGSEA. The CDR3: CSVDRVGYGYTF. The variable domain in full, completed from reference TRBV29-1 and TRBJ1-2, reads SAVISQKPSRDICQRGTSLTIQCQVDSQVTMMFWYRQQPGQSLTLIATANQGSEATYESGFVIDKFPISRPNLTFSTLTVSNMSPEDSSIYLCSVDRVGYGYTFGSGTRLTVV.

The V gene is TRBV6-1, the J gene TRBJ2-2; no DNA is available, so the TRBD1 call from TCRdb remains unchecked. Germline values: CDR1 MNHNS, CDR2 SASEGT. The CDR3 spans 14 residues. CDR3 residues: CAGGGRANTGELFF.